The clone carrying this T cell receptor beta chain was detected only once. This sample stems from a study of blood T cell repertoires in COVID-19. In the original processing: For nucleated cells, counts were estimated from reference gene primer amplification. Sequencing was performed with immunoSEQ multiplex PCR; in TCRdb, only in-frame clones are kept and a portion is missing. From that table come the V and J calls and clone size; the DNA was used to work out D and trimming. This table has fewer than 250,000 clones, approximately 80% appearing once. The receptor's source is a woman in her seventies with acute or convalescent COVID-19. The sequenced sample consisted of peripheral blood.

The CDR3 here is CASSQGDPNNRAQRGNQPQHF. The CDR3 DNA sequence: TGTGCCAGCAGCCAAGGGGATCCTAACAACAGGGCCCAGAGGGGCAATCAGCCCCAGCATTTT. The rearrangement joins TRBV14 to TRBJ1-5, with a weak D call TRBD1 (6 bases). The CDR3 runs 21 residues. The V end was cut by 1 base, the J end by 2 bases, with 27 bases between. The germline gives CDR1 SGHDN, CDR2 FVKESK.